Sequencing of this TCR beta chain was carried out in a study of cytomegalovirus exposure and HLA in healthy donors. The study's findings and limits: Listed as cytomegalovirus-associated were 170 or so TCR beta chains. TCR sequences were mostly rare, though some public TCRs occurred in many donors.

Remarks on this clone: Its antigen remains unidentified.

Both 60 Vbeta primers and 13 Jbeta primers went into the PCR. Profiled with immunoSEQ multiplex PCR; TCRdb holds only in-frame clones, not every one. The sample shows about 120,000 clones, roughly four fifths of them seen only once. This TCR came from a man in his forties or fifties in good health and CMV-seronegative. Material: PBMCs.

The CDR3 coding sequence is TGTGCCAGCAGCCGACAGGGGGCTCAGCCCCAGCATTTT. Amino acid sequence: CASSRQGAQPQHF. This sequence joins TRBV5-6 and TRBJ1-5, with 10 bases identical to TRBD1. With 4 bases clipped from V and 6 bases from J, the junction kept 1 base outside the gene matches. Germline V gene sequence: CDR1 SGHDT, CDR2 YYEEEE. The length of the CDR3 is 13 residues.